This TCR beta chain was retrieved from a study of cytomegalovirus exposure and HLA in healthy donors. Both 60 Vbeta primers and 13 Jbeta primers went into the PCR. Assay: immunoSEQ multiplex PCR; the TCRdb copy retains only in-frame clones and omits some. The profile shows under 200,000 clones, roughly 85% of them singletons. The receptor was isolated from a woman aged 25 to 39 in good health and CMV-seropositive. Source material: PBMCs.

The DNA of the CDR3 is TGTGCCAGCACTGGCCTCTACGAGCAGTACTTC. Translation gives CASTGLYEQYF. V gene TRBV6-5 combines with J gene TRBJ2-7; no clear D. Germline loops: CDR1 MNHEY, CDR2 SVGAGI. This CDR3 comprises 11 residues. V was shortened by 7 bases and J by 3 bases, with 7 bases between the two germline ends.